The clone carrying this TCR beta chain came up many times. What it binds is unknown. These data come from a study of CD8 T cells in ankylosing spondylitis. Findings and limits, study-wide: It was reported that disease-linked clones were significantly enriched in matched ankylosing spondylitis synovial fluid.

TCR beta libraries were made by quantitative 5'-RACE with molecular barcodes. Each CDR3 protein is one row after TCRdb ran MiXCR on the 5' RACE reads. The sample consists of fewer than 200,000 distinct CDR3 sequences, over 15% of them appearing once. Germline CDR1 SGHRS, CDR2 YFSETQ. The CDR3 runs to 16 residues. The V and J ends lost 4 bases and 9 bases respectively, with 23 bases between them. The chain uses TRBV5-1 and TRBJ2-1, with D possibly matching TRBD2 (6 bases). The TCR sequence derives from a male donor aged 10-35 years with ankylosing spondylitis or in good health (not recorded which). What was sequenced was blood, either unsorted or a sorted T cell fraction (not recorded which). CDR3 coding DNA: TGCGCCAGCAGCGTGGAGTGGAGGCGGGATCCGAGTGAGCAGTTCTTC. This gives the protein CASSVEWRRDPSEQFF.